The rows below give T cell receptor beta chains drawn from one sample of a study of blood T cell repertoires in COVID-19. The method was immunoSEQ multiplex PCR; TCRdb's version includes in-frame clones alone and lacks a portion of them. Of 240,000 or so clones in the sample, roughly 87% were seen once. Sequencing was carried out using peripheral blood. The receptors originated from a man aged 55 to 70 who had recovered from COVID-19. Each CDR3 is given with its conserved first and last residue. A D gene is named only where the DNA matches it firmly. The size field is filled for only some rows; it gives once, few, many or a size class.

size | D | J | V | DNA | CDR3
. | TRBD1 | TRBJ2-3 | TRBV5-1 | TGCGCCAGCAGCTGGGGGACAGTTAACACAGATACGCAGTATTTT | CASSWGTVNTDTQYF
. | . | TRBJ1-3 | TRBV10-3 | TGTGCCATAGGGGGATCTGGAAACACCATATATTTT | CAIGGSGNTIYF
. | TRBD1 | TRBJ2-7 | TRBV5-1 | TGCGCCAGCAGCTCCGGGACAGGGTGGCCCTACGAGCAGTACTTC | CASSSGTGWPYEQYF
once | . | TRBJ1-1 | TRBV14 | TGTGCCAGCAGCCCTAACTATGGACAGATCCAGAACACTGAAGCTTTCTTT | CASSPNYGQIQNTEAFF
. | . | TRBJ1-2 | TRBV18 | TGTGCCAGCTCACCACCAGTCCAGGGCTATGGCTACACCTTC | CASSPPVQGYGYTF
. | . | TRBJ2-2 | TRBV6-1 | TGTGCCAGCAGTGACCCGGGACAACCGGGGACCGGGGAGCTGTTTTTT | CASSDPGQPGTGELFF
. | TRBD2 | TRBJ2-1 | TRBV18 | TGTGCCAGCTCACCACCTGAGCGGGGGGCCCGCCTCGGGCAGTTCTTC | CASSPPERGARLGQFF
. | TRBD1 | TRBJ2-2 | TRBV7-8 | TGTGCCAGCAGCTTAGTCCTCAGCAGGGGGCCCACCGGGGAGCTGTTTTTT | CASSLVLSRGPTGELFF
. | . | TRBJ2-7 | TRBV19 | TGTGCCAGTAGTATTCTGACAGCCTACGAGCAGTACTTC | CASSILTAYEQYF
. | . | TRBJ2-3 | TRBV5-8 | TGTGCCAGCAGCTTGGTGGCTGAACGCTTCACAGATACGCAGTATTTT | CASSLVAERFTDTQYF
. | TRBD1 | TRBJ2-2 | TRBV10-3 | TGTGCCATCAGGTTGAGGGACAGGGGCAACACCGGGGAGCTGTTTTTT | CAIRLRDRGNTGELFF
. | TRBD1 | TRBJ2-1 | TRBV24-1 | TGTGCCACCCGGGACAGGGGAGGTCGTGAGCAGTTCTTC | CATRDRGGREQFF
few | . | TRBJ1-2 | TRBV4-2 | TGTGCCAGCAGCCAAGAGGGCCGAAAATTGGGTGGCTACACCTTC | CASSQEGRKLGGYTF
. | TRBD1 | TRBJ2-3 | TRBV30 | TGTGCCTTAAAGACAGGGCTGTTCACAGATACGCAGTATTTT | CALKTGLFTDTQYF
. | TRBD2 | TRBJ2-3 | TRBV11-3 | TGTGCCAGCAGCTTAGGTCACAGCGGGGGACCAGATACGCAGTATTTT | CASSLGHSGGPDTQYF
. | TRBD1 | TRBJ1-2 | TRBV5-4 | TGTGCCAGCAGCTTGGGGGGACAGAACTATGGCTACACCTTC | CASSLGGQNYGYTF
. | . | TRBJ1-5 | TRBV16 | TGTGCCAGCAGCCAATCGCAGGGGCGGAATCAGCCCCAGCATTTT | CASSQSQGRNQPQHF
. | TRBD1 | TRBJ1-5 | TRBV7-6 | TGTGCCAGCAGCGCTACAGGGGTTTGGGGTCAGCCCCAGCATTTT | CASSATGVWGQPQHF
once | TRBD2 | TRBJ2-2 | TRBV6-5 | TGTGCCAGCCGAACGATTGGGGGGGGAACCGGGGAGCTGTTTTTT | CASRTIGGGTGELFF
. | . | TRBJ1-3 | TRBV5-1 | TGCGCCAGCACCGCCCGGGGTGCTAACTCTGGAAACACCATATATTTT | CASTARGANSGNTIYF
. | . | TRBJ1-5 | TRBV19 | TGTGCCAGTAGTGGTACAGGGTGGGGCAATCAGCCCCAGCATTTT | CASSGTGWGNQPQHF
. | TRBD1 | TRBJ1-1 | TRBV4-2 | TGTGCCAGCAGCCAAGGGACTCAGGGGGCGCGGGGCACTGAAGCTTTCTTT | CASSQGTQGARGTEAFF
. | TRBD1 | TRBJ1-6 | TRBV5-1 | TGCGCCAGCACCAAAGTTACAGGGGGAAGTTCACCCCTCCACTTT | CASTKVTGGSSPLHF
. | . | TRBJ1-5 | TRBV28 | TGTGCCAGCAACCAAGCGGGGGGCGTAAATCAGCCCCAGCATTTT | CASNQAGGVNQPQHF
. | TRBD1 | TRBJ2-7 | TRBV18 | TGTGCCAGCTCACCCGCGAGACAGGGACAACCCTACGAGCAGTACTTC | CASSPARQGQPYEQYF
. | . | TRBJ1-6 | TRBV7-9 | TGTGCCAGCAGCCCCGGGGGGGCCCTCCACTTT | CASSPGGALHF
. | . | TRBJ1-5 | TRBV5-6 | TGTGCCAGCAGCTTGAGGCAGGGTATCAGGAGCAATCAGCCCCAGCATTTT | CASSLRQGIRSNQPQHF
. | . | TRBJ1-2 | TRBV19 | TGTGCCAGTAGTATCCCCTTTACCGCGTATGGCTACACCTTC | CASSIPFTAYGYTF
. | . | TRBJ2-7 | TRBV12-2 | TGTGCAAGTCGCCCAGGGACAGGGTTTTCCTCCTACGAGCAGTACTTC | CASRPGTGFSSYEQYF
. | . | TRBJ2-6 | TRBV19 | TGTGCCAGTAGTATAGTAGGGGCCAACGTCCTGACTTTC | CASSIVGANVLTF
. | TRBD1 | TRBJ2-2 | TRBV12-5 | TGTGCTAGTGGTTTGGTACTGGGCAGGGGGCTGACCGGGGAGCTGTTTTTT | CASGLVLGRGLTGELFF
. | TRBD1 | TRBJ1-4 | TRBV7-2 | TGTGCCAGCAGCTTAGGGGACAGGGTCGGGTCGGGTGAAAAACTGTTTTTT | CASSLGDRVGSGEKLFF
. | . | TRBJ2-7 | TRBV4-1 | TGCGCCAGCAGCCACGGGGGGCAAATAGCGCCTGCCTACGAGCAGTACTTC | CASSHGGQIAPAYEQYF
. | . | TRBJ1-1 | TRBV6-5 | TGTGCCAACCAGGACGGGGGAAACACTGAAGCTTTCTTT | CANQDGGNTEAFF
once | TRBD1 | TRBJ1-5 | TRBV19 | TGTGCCAGTAGTCCAACGACAGGGTTTAGCAATCAGCCCCAGCATTTT | CASSPTTGFSNQPQHF
. | TRBD2 | TRBJ2-1 | TRBV30 | TGTGCCTGGAGTGTACGACTAGCGGCCAATGAGCAGTTCTTC | CAWSVRLAANEQFF
once | TRBD2 | TRBJ2-3 | TRBV3-1/TRBV3-2 | TGTGCCACCAACAGCGGGGGGCCCAGCACAGATACGCAGTATTTT | CATNSGGPSTDTQYF
once | . | TRBJ2-2 | TRBV9 | TGTGCCAGCAGCGTAGGCCCTCGGGGGGCGGGGGAGCTGTTTTTT | CASSVGPRGAGELFF
. | . | TRBJ1-1 | TRBV11-3 | TGTGCAACGAGAAACCATATGAACACTGAAGCTTTCTTT | CATRNHMNTEAFF
. | . | TRBJ1-1 | TRBV11-2 | TGTGCCAGCAGCTTAGGAGGCCACCCGAACACTGAAGCTTTCTTT | CASSLGGHPNTEAFF
. | TRBD1 | TRBJ2-2 | TRBV18 | TGTGCCAGCTCACCGACAGGGGATCAAACCGGGGAGCTGTTTTTT | CASSPTGDQTGELFF
. | . | TRBJ1-4 | TRBV19 | TGTGCCAGTAGTGATGACACCATCTCAGAAAAACTGTTTTTT | CASSDDTISEKLFF
. | TRBD2 | TRBJ2-2 | TRBV9 | TGTGCCAGCAGCGTATTAGGTAGCGGGGGGGCCGGGGAGCTGTTTTTT | CASSVLGSGGAGELFF
. | . | TRBJ1-3 | TRBV4-1 | TGCGCCAGCAGCCTCCAAGTCACAGGGAGTGCTGGAAACACCATATATTTT | CASSLQVTGSAGNTIYF
. | TRBD1 | TRBJ1-5 | TRBV5-6 | TGTGCCAGCAGCTCCTTAACTTTGGCAGGGGGCCTGGGCAATCAGCCCCAGCATTTT | CASSSLTLAGGLGNQPQHF
. | . | TRBJ1-4 | TRBV7-8 | TGTGCCAGCAGCTTAGCGGGCGTAACTAATGAAAAACTGTTTTTT | CASSLAGVTNEKLFF
. | . | TRBJ1-1 | TRBV21-1 | TGTGCCACCTCCACTGGACTCAGGGGGAGACAGGGGATATGGAGCACTGAAGCTTTCTTT | CATSTGLRGRQGIWSTEAFF
. | . | TRBJ1-5 | TRBV6-2/TRBV6-3 | TGTGCCAGCAGTTACTCGTACAGGGACAATCAGCCCCAGCATTTT | CASSYSYRDNQPQHF
once | TRBD1 | TRBJ2-7 | TRBV10-3 | TGTGCCATCAGTGAGGCCGGGACAGGGGGACGTGAGCAGTACTTC | CAISEAGTGGREQYF
. | TRBD1 | TRBJ1-6 | TRBV19 | TGTGCCAGTAGTCCGCCTCTCGGGACAGGGGTTAATTCACCCCTCCACTTT | CASSPPLGTGVNSPLHF
. | . | TRBJ2-3 | TRBV7-9 | TGTGCCAGCAGCTTAACTAGGTTCGGCACAGATACGCAGTATTTT | CASSLTRFGTDTQYF
. | TRBD1 | TRBJ1-4 | TRBV28 | TGTGCCAGCAGTTTGGCAGGGGGCGCAACTAATGAAAAACTGTTTTTT | CASSLAGGATNEKLFF
. | . | TRBJ1-1 | TRBV12-3/TRBV12-4 | TGTGCCAGCAGTATCAGACAGGCCACTGAAGCTTTCTTT | CASSIRQATEAFF
. | TRBD1 | TRBJ1-5 | TRBV7-9 | TGTGCCAGCAGCGGGACAGGTAGCAATCAGCCCCAGCATTTT | CASSGTGSNQPQHF
. | TRBD1 | TRBJ2-7 | TRBV6-5 | TGTGCCAGCAGTTCCCGACAGGGTGCACCCTACGAGCAGTACTTC | CASSSRQGAPYEQYF
. | TRBD2 | TRBJ2-1 | TRBV9 | TGTGCCAGCAGCTTCACAGCCCCGGGACTAACCCGAAATGAGCAGTTCTTC | CASSFTAPGLTRNEQFF
. | TRBD1 | TRBJ2-7 | TRBV6-5 | TGTGCCAGCGCCACAGGGGCCTTCTACGAGCAGTACTTC | CASATGAFYEQYF
. | . | TRBJ1-2 | TRBV5-4 | TGTGCCAGCAGCCTGATGATCTCCGGGACACCTTATGGCTACACCTTC | CASSLMISGTPYGYTF